This record covers a single TCR beta chain. The clone's antigen remains unknown. No quality values exist for individual bases; no much larger clone is one base distant. Systemically healthy Caucasian individuals from Russia, 35 to 50 in total and aged about 6 to 95 years, were included as donors. Each donor gave ten milliliters of peripheral blood, drawn into EDTA-treated Vacutainer tubes. Ficoll-Paque density-gradient centrifugation was used to isolate PBMCs, with at least 6.5 million per sample. Total RNA, at least 6 micrograms per sample, was extracted from PBMCs with Trizol reagent. For every donor, flow cytometry on a PBMC aliquot measured the percentage of naive CD45RAhigh/CD27high T cells. Receptor libraries were prepared by 5' RACE. TCRdb records Illumina HiSeq 2500 as the sequencer. The second PCR ran for about 7 to 11 cycles and used a J-beta primer mix along with a sample-barcoded 5' primer. A unique molecular identifier was introduced onto each TCR beta cDNA molecule by a template-switch 5' adaptor carrying 12 random nucleotides. Each sample yielded at least 2.5 million CDR3-containing paired-end reads. First-strand cDNA was synthesized from all RNA with the Mint cDNA synthesis kit, primed by a TRBC-specific oligonucleotide. All cDNA was treated with uracil-DNA glycosylase and then went through a first 18-cycle PCR with the universal primers M1SS and BC2_uni_R. Per the original workflow: For normalization, 1 million high-quality reads were randomly selected from each sample, with every read carrying a distinct molecular identifier. Instead of being binned into consensus sequences, reads that shared molecular identifiers were thrown out. MiTCR, with a Q25 quality threshold and the strictest error-elimination algorithm, was used for CDR3 identification, clonotype clustering and error correction. Lower-bound total TCR beta diversity was estimated with a nonparametric unseen species model using Euler transformation. TCRdb trimmed public reads at Q25 via fastp, called clones via MiXCR and kept in-frame beta chains. When rows share a CDR3 protein, they turn into one entry using the most common DNA and genes. These V and J calls rely on TCRdb rather than the paper's analysis. In all, the sample holds hundreds of thousands of distinct CDR3 sequences, and 45% to 50% of those were seen once. The ten top clones hold about a third of the sample.

The sample is drawn from a study of blood T cells in healthy people across ages (dated by TCRdb to about 2015). Broadly, across the study: In model experiments, template switching captured roughly one uniquely barcoded TCR beta cDNA molecule for every two T cells. The study measured age-related changes in TCR beta repertoire diversity using deep sequencing normalized with unique cDNA molecular identifiers. The donors were divided into four age groups: young (average around 16 years), middle-aged (under 40), aged (around 67) and long-lived (roughly 88). To avoid experimental bias, donors of different ages were distributed randomly across sequencing lanes. Using the same blood draw, the study looked at two additional independent replicas of 1 million unique cDNA reads for two donors, one aged 18 to 29 and the other aged 80 or older. Study-level results and caveats: Observed TCR beta diversity correlated strongly with the percentage of naive T cells measured by flow cytometry. Estimates of total diversity from one million sequenced T cells were regarded as lower bounds and underestimates. Observed TCR beta diversity per million T cells fell roughly linearly with age, and a significant reduction was already apparent by age around 40. Compared with the aged group, more naive CD4+ T cells, fewer expanded clones and increased TCR diversity were shown by the long-lived group, suggesting age selection. The CMV infection status of donors was not known, potentially confounding age-related changes in expanded clonotypes. Conclusive comparison of naive and antigen-experienced compartments was prevented by the profiling of bulk unsorted PBMCs.

Sequencing was performed on blood. The sequence was collected from a woman aged 55 to 70 in good health.

Read as DNA, the sequence is TGTGCCAGCAGTTACTCCGGCGGGGTCACAGATACGCAGTATTTT. Its amino acids are CASSYSGGVTDTQYF. The chain links TRBV6-6 with TRBJ2-3; tentative D gene TRBD2, with 6 bases matching. Based on the germline V gene (reference sequence), the CDR1 and CDR2 sequences are MNHNY and SVGAGI. Including cysteine and phenylalanine, the CDR3 has 15 amino acids. Only CDR3 DNA remains: 45 bases, in frame from the first base. V lost 0 bases and J lost 2 bases; the stretch between them is 9 bases long.